These 32 T cell receptor beta chains originate from one sample sequenced in a study of long-term antiretroviral therapy in people with HIV (dated by TCRdb to between 2021 and 2024). Sequencing of the TRB variable region was done with the immunoSEQ hsTCRB v3.0 assay at survey level resolution. TCRdb retrieved this table from immuneACCESS and kept in-frame rearrangements only. Not all clones are present; in checked studies, unresolved V genes account for under half, and no reason is known for the remainder. In all, the sample holds 23,000 or so clones, and around 87% of those were seen once. The top ten hold 7.5% to 9.5% of the sample. This sample comprised unsorted PBMCs, obtained 0.2 years before starting antiretroviral therapy. The receptors were sampled from a man between 18 and 35 years old with HIV.

The CDR3 coding sequence is TGTGCCAGCGTCGGGGGGCTGAACACTGAAGCTTTCTTT. This sequence encodes CASVGGLNTEAFF. This chain links TRBV6-5 with TRBJ1-1; D perhaps matches TRBD1 (6 bases). The CDR3 covers 13 residues. With 8 bases removed from V and 0 bases from J, the gap between germline ends came to 10 bases. CDR1 is MNHEY and CDR2 is SVGAGI in the germline V gene.

By share, this clone counts as medium-sized. This chain connects TRBV10-1 to TRBJ1-4; perhaps TRBD1 as D (6 bases). V lost 6 bases and J 6 bases, leaving 23 bases between the germline ends. This CDR3 spans 17 amino acids. Germline V CDR1 and CDR2: WNHNN, SYGVQD (reference sequence). As DNA, the CDR3 is TGCGCCAGCAGGGACTCAACTAGGGGGGGCAAGGATGAAAAACTGTTTTTT. Amino acid sequence: CASRDSTRGGKDEKLFF.

This clone appeared once. V gene TRBV11-2 combines with J gene TRBJ2-7; TRBD2 aligns across 7 bases. V dropped 2 bases and J dropped 3; count of bases not matched to a gene: 7. From germline, CDR1 is SGHAT and CDR2 FQNNGV. The CDR3 length is 15 residues. The CDR3 loop reads CASSLLGGTIYEQYF. DNA for the CDR3: TGTGCCAGCAGCTTATTGGGAGGGACTATCTACGAGCAGTACTTC.

The chain recombines TRBV7-2 with TRBJ2-1, with unresolved D. Germline V gives CDR1 SGHTA, CDR2 FQGNSA. V lost 3 bases and J lost 8, with 17 bases in between. This CDR3 has 15 amino acids. The DNA for the CDR3 is TGTGCCAGCAGCTTTAGCCCTACTCGAAGTGATGAGCAGTTCTTC. Protein product: CASSFSPTRSDEQFF.

V and J are TRBV28 and TRBJ2-7, with 16 bases identical to TRBD2. This CDR3 contains 15 residues. Germline V gene sequence: CDR1 MDHEN, CDR2 SYDVKM. V lost 5 bases to trimming and J lost 4 bases; unmatched junction nucleotides: 2. CDR3 in amino acids: CASSRGLAGGYEQYF. Written as DNA, the CDR3 is TGTGCCAGCAGTAGGGGACTAGCGGGAGGGTACGAGCAGTACTTC.

The chain employs TRBV9 and TRBJ1-1; 7 bases are a match to TRBD1. J was trimmed by 0 bases and V by 3 bases; bases with no gene match: 11. The germline CDR1 and CDR2 sequences are SGDLS and YYNGEE. This CDR3 spans 17 amino acids. The CDR3 nucleotides read TGTGCCAGCAGCGGCCGGGACAGCCTAGGGCTGAACACTGAAGCTTTCTTT. This encodes CASSGRDSLGLNTEAFF.

J is TRBJ1-5 and V is TRBV6-6; 7 bases match TRBD1. V was clipped by 6 bases and J by 5 bases; unmatched bases: 7. This CDR3 has 14 residues. Germline V gene lookup returns CDR1 MNHNY and CDR2 SVGAGI (reference sequence). The CDR3 sequence: CASSSRTGDQPQHF. CDR3 in DNA: TGTGCCAGCAGCTCACGGACAGGAGATCAGCCCCAGCATTTT.

There are a few counts of this clone. The genes are TRBV4-1 and TRBJ1-5; D uncertain. The CDR3 length is 15 residues. From germline, CDR1 is MGHRA and CDR2 YSYEKL. The V end lost 5 bases, the J end lost 7 bases, and 18 bases lay between the germline ends. In DNA, the CDR3 is TGCGCCAGCAGCAGAAATAACGGTCCGGGCCAGCCCCAGCATTTT. Protein sequence: CASSRNNGPGQPQHF.

The rearrangement uses TRBV11-2 and TRBJ1-1; TRBD1 might be the D (5 bases). CDR1 SGHAT and CDR2 FQNNGV come from the germline V gene. The CDR3 runs to 15 residues. Trimming shortened V by 5 bases and J by 0 bases, and 13 bases separated the two germline ends. The CDR3 region has the DNA TGTGCCAGCAGCAAAACCGACAGATTGAACACTGAAGCTTTCTTT. It is translated as CASSKTDRLNTEAFF.

The chain recombines TRBV4-3 with TRBJ2-7; D remains ambiguous. The CDR3 is made up of 14 amino acids. Per germline, CDR1 LGHNA and CDR2 YSLEER. V dropped 2 bases and J dropped 2 bases, with 10 bases sitting between them. The CDR3 is CASSQFRGTYEQYF. CDR3 bases: TGCGCCAGCAGCCAATTCCGCGGAACCTACGAGCAGTACTTC.

The chain recombines TRBV5-6 with TRBJ1-3; D gene uncertain. CDR3 length equals 13 residues. Germline CDR1 SGHDT, CDR2 YYEEEE. Between the trimmed V and J ends, which lost 2 bases and 7 bases, there was a span of 10 bases. CDR3 loop: CASSFDSGNTIYF. The CDR3, as DNA: TGTGCCAGCAGCTTTGACTCGGGGAACACCATATATTTT.

The chain combines TRBV27 with TRBJ1-1; TRBD1 agrees at 7 bases. The V gene's germline CDR1 is MNHEY and CDR2 SMNVEV (reference sequence). J lost 0 bases, V lost 1 base, and 2 bases had no gene match. The CDR3 loop spans 15 amino acids. The CDR3 sequence is CASSLYGTVNTEAFF. CDR3 coding DNA: TGTGCCAGCAGTTTATATGGGACAGTGAACACTGAAGCTTTCTTT.

For this clone: Its ends do not fully match the called genes, so a read error is possible. V usage is TRBV2 and J usage is TRBJ1-1, with TRBD1 as a possible D gene (5 bases). Germline V gives CDR1 SNHLY, CDR2 FYNNEI. This CDR3 comprises 11 residues. The CDR3 bases are TGTGCCAGCAGGGAAGACCGGGACGACTTCTTT. As protein: CASREDRDDFF.

The chain joins TRBV11-2 to TRBJ2-3; D unresolved. This CDR3 contains 14 residues. V was pared by 0 bases and J by 5 bases, with 9 bases between. Per germline, CDR1 SGHAT and CDR2 FQNNGV. CDR3 in DNA: TGTGCCAGCAGCTTAGATCTTGGGGTAGATACGCAGTATTTT. Translation gives CASSLDLGVDTQYF. The full variable domain, with the rest looked up from reference TRBV11-2 and TRBJ2-3, is EAGVAQSPRYKIIEKRQSVAFWCNPISGHATLYWYQQILGQGPKLLIQFQNNGVVDDSQLPKDRFSAERLKGVDSTLKIQPAKLEDSAVYLCASSLDLGVDTQYFGPGTRLTVL.

The genes are TRBV5-6 and TRBJ2-7; 9 positions match TRBD1. The junction had 3 bases not matched to a gene; V was cut back by 6 bases and J by 2 bases. The CDR3 sequence is 13 residues long. The germline V gene encodes CDR1 SGHDT and CDR2 YYEEEE. In nucleotides, the CDR3 is TGTGCCAGCACTGGACAGGGGACCTACGAGCAGTACTTC. Its translation: CASTGQGTYEQYF.

V gene TRBV7-9 combines with J gene TRBJ2-7; 9 bases are shared with TRBD1. After removal of 5 bases from V and 4 bases from J, the junction contained 6 bases not matched to a gene. Germline lookup yields CDR1 SEHNR and CDR2 FQNEAQ (reference sequence). CDR3 length: 14 amino acids. The CDR3 protein is CASSPGQGNYEQYF. The CDR3 DNA is TGTGCCAGCAGCCCGGGACAGGGAAATTACGAGCAGTACTTC.

The chain employs TRBV5-4 and TRBJ2-3; tentatively, D is TRBD2 (6 bases). Germline assignment: CDR1 SGHNT and CDR2 YYREEE (reference sequence). The CDR3 covers 14 residues. Between the trimmed V and J ends, which lost 0 bases and 6 bases, there was a span of 11 bases. Written as DNA, the CDR3 is TGTGCCAGCAGCTTGGGTACCGGAGGGGATACGCAGTATTTT. Translating gives CASSLGTGGDTQYF.

The genes are TRBV10-3 and TRBJ2-7; 8 bases align to TRBD2. The germline V gene has CDR1 ENHRY and CDR2 SYGVKD. The V segment lost 6 bases and the J segment 0 bases; nucleotides outside the gene matches: 7. The CDR3 sequence is 15 residues long. CDR3 bases: TGTGCCATCAGGGATCTAGCGGGCCCCTCCTACGAGCAGTACTTC. Amino acids: CAIRDLAGPSYEQYF.

V gene TRBV7-9 combines with J gene TRBJ2-1; 14 bases fit TRBD2. V was pared by 4 bases and J by 5 bases, with 1 base of the junction left unmatched. The CDR3 runs to 15 residues. The germline V gene encodes CDR1 SEHNR and CDR2 FQNEAQ (reference sequence). The CDR3: CASSWGLAGDNEQFF. For the CDR3, the DNA is TGTGCCAGCAGCTGGGGACTAGCGGGAGACAATGAGCAGTTCTTC.

This chain links TRBV7-3 with TRBJ2-1; D possibly corresponds to TRBD2 (6 bases). V gave up 5 bases and J gave up 9 bases, with 17 bases separating them. Germline V gene lookup returns CDR1 SGHTA and CDR2 FQGTGA. The CDR3 sequence is 14 residues long. The CDR3: CASSRAPSVPEQFF. The CDR3, as DNA: TGTGCCAGCAGCCGCGCCCCTAGCGTACCTGAGCAGTTCTTC.

The chain couples TRBV6-1 to TRBJ1-5, with 7 nucleotides matching TRBD1. CDR1 and CDR2 (germline): MNHNS, SASEGT. J was trimmed by 6 bases and V by 9 bases; bases with no gene match: 8. The CDR3 has 13 residues. CDR3 sequence reads: CASLDRVGQPQHF. Written as DNA, the CDR3 is TGTGCCAGTCTCGACAGGGTCGGTCAGCCCCAGCATTTT.

V and J are TRBV7-9 and TRBJ2-3, with 7 bases fitting TRBD2. CDR1 is SEHNR, CDR2 FQNEAQ, per germline (reference sequence). Unmatched junction bases numbered 14, after V lost 7 bases and J lost 7 bases. The CDR3 is 15 residues long. CDR3 nucleotides: TGTGCCAGCACCCCTGGACGGGGGGACTTGAATACGCAGTATTTT. Translation: CASTPGRGDLNTQYF.

The V gene is TRBV29-1, the J gene TRBJ1-3; no reliable D call. Trimming stripped 1 base from V and 1 base from J, with 2 bases between. Germline CDR1 SQVTM, CDR2 ANQGSEA. CDR3 length equals 12 residues. DNA for the CDR3: TGCAGCGTTGAAGGGTCTGGAAACACCATATATTTT. This codes for CSVEGSGNTIYF.

The V gene is TRBV5-1, the J gene TRBJ2-7; D gene unclear. V gave up 0 bases and J gave up 6 bases, with 13 bases separating them. Germline V CDR1 and CDR2: SGHRS, YFSETQ. The CDR3 is 14 amino acids. CDR3 region: CASSLEGFKIEQYF. CDR3 in DNA: TGCGCCAGCAGCTTGGAAGGATTCAAGATCGAGCAGTACTTC.

This clone was picked up a small number of times. The chain couples TRBV7-6 to TRBJ1-6; weak D call: TRBD1 (5 bases). Trimming stripped 3 bases from V and 7 bases from J, with 13 bases between. This CDR3 is built from 15 residues. Looked up from germline, CDR1 is SGHVS and CDR2 is FNYEAQ. This CDR3 reads CASSLGRRLNSPLHF. The CDR3 DNA sequence: TGTGCCAGCAGCTTGGGGCGACGCTTGAATTCACCCCTCCACTTT.

This chain uses TRBV6-1 with TRBJ1-6; possibly TRBD1 for D (5 bases). V was shortened by 0 bases and J by 9 bases, with 12 bases between the two germline ends. The CDR3 covers 15 residues. Germline values: CDR1 MNHNS, CDR2 SASEGT. CDR3 in amino acids: CASSEAGREGSPLHF. Here the CDR3 DNA reads TGTGCCAGCAGTGAAGCGGGCAGGGAAGGTTCACCCCTCCACTTT.

The gene calls are TRBV9 and TRBJ1-2, with D perhaps TRBD1 (5 bases). This CDR3 spans 15 amino acids. The germline gives CDR1 SGDLS, CDR2 YYNGEE. Trimming left V 3 bases short and J 5 bases short, with 17 bases between. Here the CDR3 reads CASSARRDGTYGYTF. The CDR3 bases are TGTGCCAGCAGCGCTAGACGGGACGGGACTTATGGCTACACCTTC.

This chain connects TRBV7-2 to TRBJ2-2, with 9 bases lining up with TRBD1. Germline V gene sequence: CDR1 SGHTA, CDR2 FQGNSA. V was clipped by 5 bases and J by 5 bases; unmatched bases: 3. This CDR3 is built from 14 residues. CDR3 sequence (DNA): TGTGCCAGCAGCCGACAGGGGGTAACCGGGGAGCTGTTTTTT. The encoded protein is CASSRQGVTGELFF.

The CDR3 reads CASSLVLHEQYF. DNA for the CDR3: TGTGCCAGCAGCTTAGTACTACACGAGCAGTACTTC. This chain joins TRBV7-2 and TRBJ2-7, with unresolved D. The CDR3 is made up of 12 amino acids. CDR1 SGHTA and CDR2 FQGNSA come from the germline V gene. V lost 1 base and J lost 5, with 6 bases in between.

The chain combines TRBV5-6 with TRBJ1-2; D is unresolved. CDR1 is SGHDT and CDR2 is YYEEEE in the germline V gene. The ends were cut back, 0 bases at V and 0 bases at J, with 9 bases in the middle. This CDR3 is built from 15 residues. The CDR3 nucleotides read TGTGCCAGCAGCTTGGAGCGGGGAGCTAACTATGGCTACACCTTC. It yields the protein CASSLERGANYGYTF.

The J gene is TRBJ1-5, the V gene TRBV7-8; possibly TRBD1 for D (6 bases). There are 19 residues in the CDR3. The germline V gene encodes CDR1 SGHVS and CDR2 FQNEAQ. V lost 0 bases and J lost 1, with 19 bases in between. The CDR3 nucleotides read TGTGCCAGCAGCTTAGCGATCGGGAACAGGGCATTAAGCAATCAGCCCCAGCATTTT. This encodes CASSLAIGNRALSNQPQHF.

The V and J genes are TRBV6-1 and TRBJ2-7; D assignment may be TRBD1 or TRBD2 (5 bases each). V was shortened by 5 bases and J by 7 bases, with 9 bases between the two germline ends. The germline CDR1 and CDR2 sequences are MNHNS and SASEGT. The CDR3 is 11 residues long. CDR3 DNA sequence: TGTGCCAGCAGTAGTGAGGGGGAGCAGTACTTC. This sequence encodes CASSSEGEQYF.